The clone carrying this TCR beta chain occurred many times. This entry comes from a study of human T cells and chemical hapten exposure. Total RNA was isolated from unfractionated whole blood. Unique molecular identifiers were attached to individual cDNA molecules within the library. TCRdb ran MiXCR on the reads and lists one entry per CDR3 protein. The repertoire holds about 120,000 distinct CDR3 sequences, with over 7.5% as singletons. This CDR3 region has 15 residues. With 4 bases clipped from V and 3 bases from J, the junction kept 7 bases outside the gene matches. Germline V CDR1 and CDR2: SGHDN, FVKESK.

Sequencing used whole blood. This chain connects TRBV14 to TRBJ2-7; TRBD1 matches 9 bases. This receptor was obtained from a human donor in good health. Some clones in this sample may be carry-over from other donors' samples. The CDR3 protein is CASSLGQGPFYEQYF. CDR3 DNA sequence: TGTGCCAGCAGCCTGGGACAGGGCCCTTTCTACGAGCAGTACTTC.